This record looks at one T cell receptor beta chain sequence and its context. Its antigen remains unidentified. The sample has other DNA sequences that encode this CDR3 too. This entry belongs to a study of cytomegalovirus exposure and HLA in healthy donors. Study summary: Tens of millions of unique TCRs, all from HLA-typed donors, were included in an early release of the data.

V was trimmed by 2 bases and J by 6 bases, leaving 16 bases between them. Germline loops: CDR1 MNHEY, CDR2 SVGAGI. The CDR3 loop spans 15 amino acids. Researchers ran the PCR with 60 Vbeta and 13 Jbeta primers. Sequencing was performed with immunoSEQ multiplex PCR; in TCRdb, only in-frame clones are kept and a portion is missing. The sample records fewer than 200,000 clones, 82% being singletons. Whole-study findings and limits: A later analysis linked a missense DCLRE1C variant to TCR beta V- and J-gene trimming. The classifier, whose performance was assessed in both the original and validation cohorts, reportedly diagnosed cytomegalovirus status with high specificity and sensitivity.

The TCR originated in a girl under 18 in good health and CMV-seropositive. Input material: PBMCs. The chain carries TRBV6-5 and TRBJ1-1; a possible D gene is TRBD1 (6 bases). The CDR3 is CASSYGREGGAEAFF. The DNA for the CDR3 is TGTGCCAGCAGTTACGGCAGGGAAGGGGGTGCTGAAGCTTTCTTT.